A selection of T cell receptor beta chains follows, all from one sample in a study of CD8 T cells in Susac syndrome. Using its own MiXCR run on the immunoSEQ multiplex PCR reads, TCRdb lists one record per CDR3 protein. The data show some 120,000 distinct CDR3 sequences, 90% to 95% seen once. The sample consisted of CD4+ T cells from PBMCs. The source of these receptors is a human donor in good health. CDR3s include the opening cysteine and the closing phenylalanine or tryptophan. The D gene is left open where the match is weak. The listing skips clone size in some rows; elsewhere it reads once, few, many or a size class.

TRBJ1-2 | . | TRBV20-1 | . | CSARDLQGYGYTF | TGCAGTGCGCGGGACCTACAGGGCTATGGCTACACCTTC
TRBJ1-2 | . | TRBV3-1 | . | CASSQTRDGGYTF | TGTGCCAGCAGCCAAACCCGGGACGGTGGCTACACCTTC
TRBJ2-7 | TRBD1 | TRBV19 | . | CASSSGQGGHEQYF | TGTGCCAGTAGTTCGGGACAGGGTGGCCACGAGCAGTACTTC
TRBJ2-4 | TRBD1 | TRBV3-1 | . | CASSRTPGQSLAKNIQYF | TGTGCCAGCAGCCGGACGCCGGGACAGAGTTTAGCCAAAAACATTCAGTACTTC
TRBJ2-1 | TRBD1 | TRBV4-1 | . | CASSHGQGDPYNEQFF | TGCGCCAGCAGCCACGGACAGGGGGATCCCTACAATGAGCAGTTCTTC
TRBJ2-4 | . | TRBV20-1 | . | CSVTGVAKNIQYF | TGCAGTGTTACGGGAGTAGCCAAAAACATTCAGTACTTC
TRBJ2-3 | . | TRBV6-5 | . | CASSYSLAQSDTQYF | TGTGCCAGCAGTTACTCCCTGGCGCAATCAGATACGCAGTATTTT
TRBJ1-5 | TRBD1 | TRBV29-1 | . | CSVAGGQNNQPQHF | TGCAGCGTCGCAGGGGGCCAGAACAATCAGCCCCAGCATTTT
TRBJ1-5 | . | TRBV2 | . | CASSEASGEITAQHF | TGTGCCAGCAGTGAAGCGAGCGGGGAGATAACAGCCCAGCATTTT
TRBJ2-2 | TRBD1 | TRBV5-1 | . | CASSFSGQGTGELFF | TGCGCCAGCAGCTTCTCGGGACAGGGCACCGGGGAGCTGTTTTTT
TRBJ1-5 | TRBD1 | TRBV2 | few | CASSAQGGNQPQHF | TGTGCCAGCAGCGCACAGGGGGGGAATCAGCCCCAGCATTTT
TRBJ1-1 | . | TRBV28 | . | CASSLWGKANTEAFF | TGTGCCAGCAGTTTATGGGGCAAGGCGAACACTGAAGCTTTCTTT
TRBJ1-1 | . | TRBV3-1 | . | CASSQGMDARSAFF | TGTGCCAGCAGCCAAGGAATGGACGCGCGATCTGCTTTCTTT
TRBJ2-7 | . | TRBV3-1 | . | CASSLTGLFYEQYF | TGTGCCAGCAGCCTCACGGGACTTTTTTACGAGCAGTACTTC
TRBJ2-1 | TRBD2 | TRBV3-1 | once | CASRFLAGVGEQFF | TGTGCCAGCAGGTTTCTAGCGGGAGTCGGTGAGCAGTTCTTC
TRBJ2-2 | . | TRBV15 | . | CATEGDQTPGSCFF | .
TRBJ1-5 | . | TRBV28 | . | CASSSVGQQTYQPQHF | TGTGCCAGCAGCTCAGTTGGACAGCAAACATATCAGCCCCAGCATTTT
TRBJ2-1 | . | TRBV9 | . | CASSFGSQSYNEQFF | TGTGCCAGCAGCTTTGGGTCTCAGTCCTACAATGAGCAGTTCTTC
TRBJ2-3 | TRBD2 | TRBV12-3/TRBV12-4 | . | CATDWGGGPGDTQYF | TGTGCCACCGACTGGGGGGGAGGGCCGGGAGATACGCAGTATTTT
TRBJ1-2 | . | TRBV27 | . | CASSSGQGFEGYTF | TGTGCCAGCAGTTCGGGACAAGGTTTTGAAGGCTACACCTTC
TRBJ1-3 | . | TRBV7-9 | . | CASSLRQESNTIYF | TGTGCCAGCAGCTTACGGCAGGAATCAAACACCATATATTTT
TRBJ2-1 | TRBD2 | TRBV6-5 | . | CASSYTDPLAGGGNEQFF | TGTGCCAGCAGTTACACCGATCCCCTAGCGGGAGGAGGCAATGAGCAGTTCTTC
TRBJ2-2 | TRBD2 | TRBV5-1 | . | CASSTEPGTSITGELFF | TGCGCCAGCAGCACGGAACCCGGGACTAGCATCACCGGGGAGCTGTTTTTT